Listed here are 3 T cell receptor beta chains from one sample, sequenced in a study of cytomegalovirus exposure and HLA in healthy donors. In the PCR, 60 Vbeta and 13 Jbeta primers were used. Assay used: immunoSEQ multiplex PCR; TCRdb lists only in-frame clones, some missing. Recorded for this sample: approximately 93,000 clones. What was sequenced was PBMCs. Every receptor here comes from a woman in her 30s in good health and CMV-seronegative.

The chain uses TRBV6-1 and TRBJ2-7; D is undetermined. Germline V gene sequence: CDR1 MNHNS, CDR2 SASEGT. Deletions cut 3 bases from V and 4 bases from J, with 13 bases between. This CDR3 has 14 amino acids. DNA of the CDR3: TGTGCCAGCAGTGAGGGTACAGAGCTGTACGAGCAGTACTTC. This gives the protein CASSEGTELYEQYF.

The chain couples TRBV27 to TRBJ2-7; 11 bases map to TRBD2. Unmatched junction bases numbered 15, after V lost 5 bases and J lost 0 bases. This CDR3 has 19 amino acids. In germline, CDR1 is MNHEY, CDR2 SMNVEV (reference sequence). Here the CDR3 reads CASSTIAGGPLFSSYEQYF. The CDR3 region has the DNA TGTGCCAGCAGTACTATAGCGGGAGGGCCATTATTTAGCTCCTACGAGCAGTACTTC.

The rearrangement joins TRBV5-1 to TRBJ1-1, with 7 bases that match TRBD1. The CDR3 runs to 15 residues. Trimming removed 4 bases from V and 6 bases from J; junction bases left unmatched: 12. The germline V gene has CDR1 SGHRS and CDR2 YFSETQ. The CDR3 coding sequence is TGCGCCAGCAGCATTACAGGGGAAGTCGGGGCTGAAGCTTTCTTT. Its protein product is CASSITGEVGAEAFF.